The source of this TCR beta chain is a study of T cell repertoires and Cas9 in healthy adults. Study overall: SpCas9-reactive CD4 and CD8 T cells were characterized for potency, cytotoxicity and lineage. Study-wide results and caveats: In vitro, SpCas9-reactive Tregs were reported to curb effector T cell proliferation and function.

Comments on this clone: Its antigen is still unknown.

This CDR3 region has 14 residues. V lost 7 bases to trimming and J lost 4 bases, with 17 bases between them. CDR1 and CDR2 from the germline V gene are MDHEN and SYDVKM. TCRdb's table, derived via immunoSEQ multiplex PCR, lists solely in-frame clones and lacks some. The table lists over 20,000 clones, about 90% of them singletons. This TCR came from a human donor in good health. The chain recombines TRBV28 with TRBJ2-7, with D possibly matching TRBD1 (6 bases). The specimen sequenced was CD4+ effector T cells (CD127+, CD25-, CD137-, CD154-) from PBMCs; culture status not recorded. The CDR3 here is CASTQRGSNYEQYF. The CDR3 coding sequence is TGTGCCAGCACCCAGAGGGGGAGTAATTACGAGCAGTACTTC.